The 3 T cell receptor beta chains listed next were all sequenced from one sample in a study of beta chain features in type 1 diabetes. Every bit of the isolated RNA underwent reverse transcription, so sequencing read expressed TCRB transcripts. The data were produced by immunoSEQ multiplex PCR, yet TCRdb's version contains in-frame clones alone and is incomplete. Here the sample spans hundreds of thousands of clones, around 8% being singletons. The sample was central memory CD4+ T cells from blood. These receptors were taken from a woman in her late teens or twenties in good health.

This clone occurred a few times. The chain links TRBV7-3 to TRBJ2-3; tentative D call: TRBD2 (6 bases). The V end lost 4 bases, the J end lost 2 bases, and 13 bases lay between the germline ends. CDR1 and CDR2 from the germline V gene are SGHTA and FQGTGA. CDR3 length: 15 residues. CDR3 loop: CASSWSGYDTDTQYF. CDR3 bases: TGTGCCAGCAGCTGGAGCGGGTACGACACAGATACGCAGTATTTT. Full variable domain (outside the CDR3, taken from reference TRBV7-3 and TRBJ2-3): GAGVSQTPSNKVTEKGKYVELRCDPISGHTALYWYRQSLGQGPEFLIYFQGTGAADDSGLPNDRFFAVRPEGSVSTLKIQRTERGDSAVYLCASSWSGYDTDTQYFGPGTRLTVL.

This clone was observed a few times. The chain is built from TRBV5-1 and TRBJ1-1; 8 positions match TRBD1. Germline assignment: CDR1 SGHRS and CDR2 YFSETQ. The V and J ends lost 4 bases and 3 bases, in that order; junction bases with no gene match: 2. This CDR3 contains 13 residues. CDR3 amino acids: CASSTDRDTEAFF. For the CDR3, the DNA is TGCGCCAGCAGCACGGACAGGGACACTGAAGCTTTCTTT.

The chain carries TRBV4-2 and TRBJ2-2, with TRBD2 as a possible D gene (6 bases). V dropped 4 bases and J dropped 5 bases, with 11 bases sitting between them. This CDR3 is 14 amino acids long. Germline V CDR1 and CDR2: LGHNA, YNFKEQ. CDR3 amino acids: CASSPTSGTGELFF. CDR3 coding DNA: TGTGCCAGCAGCCCTACCAGCGGGACCGGGGAGCTGTTTTTT.